Listed below are T cell receptor beta chains from one sample, sequenced in a study of CD8+ T cells in alopecia areata. Repertoires were generated with immunoSEQ multiplex PCR, while TCRdb's copy carries only in-frame clones and drops some. Among 150,000 or so clones listed, 80% to 90% were seen once. The input for sequencing was CD8+ T cells sorted from blood, taken at week 0. These receptors all stem from a human donor with alopecia areata. Both conserved end residues are part of each CDR3. D genes are given only for firm matches. The size field is filled for only some rows; it gives once, few, many or a size class.

j_call | clone_size | v_call | d_call | cdr3_nt | cdr3_aa
TRBJ2-7 | NA | TRBV5-1 | NA | TGCGCCAGCAGCTTGGACCTCTACGAGCAGTACTTC | CASSLDLYEQYF
TRBJ1-1 | NA | TRBV13 | NA | TGTGCCAGCAGCGTAAGGGGGGCCACTGAAGCTTTCTTT | CASSVRGATEAFF
TRBJ2-3 | NA | TRBV14 | TRBD2 | TGTGCCAGCAGCCAACTAGCGGGAGCGGCAGATACGCAGTATTTT | CASSQLAGAADTQYF
TRBJ2-7 | NA | TRBV2 | NA | TGTGCCAGCAGTCCACCCTACGAGCAGTACTTC | CASSPPYEQYF
TRBJ2-3 | NA | TRBV11-3 | NA | TGTGCCAGCAGCTTGGGCACAGATACGCAGTATTTT | CASSLGTDTQYF
TRBJ2-1 | few | TRBV27 | NA | TGTGCCAGCCTAGGTAACAATGAGCAGTTCTTC | CASLGNNEQFF
TRBJ2-1 | NA | TRBV13 | NA | TGTGCCAGCAGCTTAAGGCAGGGGTCCTACAATGAGCAGTTCTTC | CASSLRQGSYNEQFF
TRBJ2-5 | NA | TRBV5-6 | NA | TGTGCCAGCAGCTTGGTGGCAGAAGAGACCCAGTACTTC | CASSLVAEETQYF
TRBJ2-3 | NA | TRBV19 | NA | TGTGCCAGTAGTATAGATCAAAGACACACAGATACGCAGTATTTT | CASSIDQRHTDTQYF
TRBJ2-3 | NA | TRBV13 | TRBD1 | TGTGCCAGCATAAGGACAGGGGAGTTGGATACGCAGTATTTT | CASIRTGELDTQYF
TRBJ2-5 | once | TRBV29-1 | NA | TGCAGCGTTGACGGGCCAGGGTGGGAGACCCAGTACTTC | CSVDGPGWETQYF
TRBJ2-1 | NA | TRBV21-1 | NA | TGTGCCAGCAGCAAAGGACCCACAGATCAGTTCTTC | CASSKGPTDQFF
TRBJ1-2 | NA | TRBV29-1 | NA | TGCAGCGTGCTGTCCGGGACTGACGATGGCTACACCTTC | CSVLSGTDDGYTF
TRBJ1-5 | once | TRBV7-8 | TRBD1 | TGTGCCAGCAGCTTTCCAGGGGGCGAGGATCAGCCCCAGCATTTT | CASSFPGGEDQPQHF
TRBJ2-5 | NA | TRBV7-9 | NA | TGTGCCAGCAGCTTCGAGCGGGAGACCCAGTACTTC | CASSFERETQYF
TRBJ2-4 | once | TRBV7-6 | TRBD2 | TGTGCCAGCAGCCCCCTCCTTAGCGGGAGGAAAAACATTCAGTACTTC | CASSPLLSGRKNIQYF
TRBJ2-1 | NA | TRBV30 | TRBD2 | TGTGCCTGGAGTGTAGAAGCGGGGATCGACAATGAGCAGTTCTTC | CAWSVEAGIDNEQFF
TRBJ2-7 | NA | TRBV7-9 | NA | TGTGCCAGCAGCTTATCCGTCGAGCAGTACTTC | CASSLSVEQYF
TRBJ2-7 | NA | TRBV7-9 | NA | TGTGCCAGCAGTGCCTCCTACGAGCAGTACTTC | CASSASYEQYF
TRBJ2-7 | NA | TRBV7-9 | TRBD1 | TGTGCCAGCAGCTTAGGGGACAGAATCTCCTACGAGCAGTACTTC | CASSLGDRISYEQYF
TRBJ2-3 | NA | TRBV6-5 | TRBD2 | TGTGCCAGCAGTTCCGGGACTAGTCGCCATACGCAGTATTTT | CASSSGTSRHTQYF
TRBJ2-2 | NA | TRBV19 | NA | TGTGCCAGTAGTATCTCCACAGGAACCGGGGAGCTGTTTTTT | CASSISTGTGELFF
TRBJ2-5 | once | TRBV9 | TRBD2 | TGTGCCAGCACACCCACCCGGGGCGGGAGTGGGCAAGAGACCCAGTACTTC | CASTPTRGGSGQETQYF
TRBJ2-7 | NA | TRBV9 | NA | TGTGCCAGCAGCGTAGGTTCCTCCGGGGCCTACGAGCAGTACTTC | CASSVGSSGAYEQYF
TRBJ2-7 | NA | TRBV5-4 | NA | TGTGCCAGCAGCTTCGGAGGGGTCCACGAGCAGTACTTC | CASSFGGVHEQYF
TRBJ2-1 | few | TRBV29-1 | TRBD2 | TGCAGCGTTGCGCTAGCGGGAGTTTTCTATGAGCAGTTCTTC | CSVALAGVFYEQFF
TRBJ2-1 | few | TRBV5-1 | NA | TGCGCCAGCAGCTTGGCGGGAGCGGCTCGGGAGCAGTTCTTC | CASSLAGAAREQFF
TRBJ1-5 | NA | TRBV6-5 | NA | TGTGCCAGCAGTTACTCGAGTGGTAGCAATCAGCCCCAGCATTTT | CASSYSSGSNQPQHF